A selection of T cell receptor beta chains follows, all from one sample in a study of beta chain features in type 1 diabetes. TCRdb's copy holds only in-frame clones and misses some; the assay was immunoSEQ multiplex PCR. This sample yields a few hundred thousand clones, of which around 10% are seen a single time; about 0.63% belongs to the top ten. Sequencing used central memory CD4+ T cells from blood. The receptors stem from a young man with type 1 diabetes. Both conserved end residues are trimmed from each CDR3.

V gene	J gene	CDR3 protein
TRBV5-1	TRBJ2-2	ASSWGDRDTGELF
TRBV10-2	TRBJ2-7	ASSESRRAVEY
TRBV6-1	TRBJ2-1	ASSGIGAGGEKF
TRBV19	TRBJ2-1	ASSTARYNEQF
TRBV6-5	TRBJ1-1	ASSYSGYRQKAF
TRBV10-3	TRBJ2-1	AISESQPNEQF
TRBV14	TRBJ2-6	ASSRGTGPSSGANVLT
TRBV11-2	TRBJ2-1	ASSSHNRVLAVYNEQF
TRBV7-7	TRBJ2-1	ASSLGFNYNEQF
TRBV7-9	TRBJ1-2	ASSLAVAGRYT
TRBV28	TRBJ2-7	ASSLGGGTGGEQY
TRBV7-2	TRBJ1-3	ASSSRNTIY
TRBV30	TRBJ2-1	AWSLSGRAQYNEQF
TRBV6-4	TRBJ2-2	ASSVGGRTGELF
TRBV18	TRBJ2-1	ASSPGLNNEQF
TRBV29-1	TRBJ2-1	SVPTQGAPLGEQF
TRBV7-9	TRBJ1-4	ASRPAGGQGHEKLF
TRBV5-4	TRBJ2-7	ASSPRAGQGLYEQY
TRBV5-1	TRBJ2-1	ASSPGLVVGSYNEQF
TRBV9	TRBJ1-1	ASSGPQVGTEAF
TRBV9	TRBJ2-1	ASSMAGWSNNEQF
TRBV7-9	TRBJ2-1	ASRGSGTSGTSEQF